The TCR beta chain described here comes from a study of blood T cell repertoires in COVID-19 (dated by TCRdb to the early 2020s). General notes on the study: Samples from collaborators originated in the United States, Italy and Spain and spanned both the acute and convalescent phases of COVID-19. The repertoires were released in a freely available public database intended as a resource for research on the immune response to SARS-CoV-2. Where available, HLA class I and class II types were obtained from metadata supplied by the sample provider rather than from assay-based typing. Nearly every sample came with metadata listing a de-identified subject ID, COVID-19 status, age in years and sex. The samples were drawn from two sources: the first 160 participants of the ongoing ImmuneRACE study, and 1,000 to 1,500 subjects contributed by 6 global collaborators. Subjects who had been exposed to COVID-19, were actively infected with it, or had recovered from it provided the deeply sampled blood TCRbeta repertoires that made up the dataset. The prospective study material was composed of cDNA or gDNA derived from T cells, B-cell-depleted T cells, or PBMCs. Beyond this particular receptor, the publication reports: The amount of clinical and demographic metadata varied by source and participant and was provided uncurated.

To note about this clone: The antigen it binds to is not known. Base-call qualities are not available, and no considerably larger clone is one nucleotide away.

The germline V gene encodes CDR1 MNHEY and CDR2 SVGEGT. V is cut back by 5 bases and J by 2 bases, with 12 bases in the junction unmatched. CDR3 length: 18 amino acids, cysteine to phenylalanine. Kept here is only the CDR3 DNA, which spans 54 bases and is read in frame from base 1. Participants in the prospective study were enrolled through a virtual design, were aged about 18 to 100 years, and lived in about 25 United States geographic areas. In the prospective study, participants were assigned to cohorts based on the clinical history participants reported in a screening survey and a study questionnaire. In the prospective study, whole blood, serum and a nasopharyngeal or oropharyngeal swab were collected from each participant by mobile phlebotomists. Over an approximately 2-month period, participants in the prospective study had the option of providing additional blood draws and questionnaires. Before DNA extraction, prospective study blood samples were shipped either frozen or at room temperature.

TCRbeta CDR3 regions were amplified from genomic DNA using the immunoSEQ Assay, a bias-controlled multiplex PCR. Concerning the study's data processing: The number of nucleated cells in each sample was estimated by amplification of reference gene primers within the assay. Sequence reads were collapsed and filtered to measure the absolute abundance of every unique TCRbeta CDR3 rearrangement. For each sample, productive Simpson clonality was calculated as the square root of Simpson's diversity index across productive rearrangements. TCRdb holds this immuneACCESS table with in-frame rearrangements only. Some clones are missing; in checked studies, unresolved V genes explain under half, and the rest has no known cause. V and J calls and clone size come straight from that table; D and trimming were deduced from the DNA. This sample comprises 220,000 or so clones, over 75% of them detected only once. Jointly, the top ten make up approximately 3.8% of the sample.

The sequence was collected from a woman aged 18-29 years in a cohort exposed to, infected with or recovered from COVID-19 (not recorded which). Recombination linked TRBV6-2 or TRBV6-3 to TRBJ1-5; TRBD1 agrees with 10 junctional bases. Sequenced input: PBMCs or T cells enriched from blood (not recorded which). The DNA sequence is given as TGTGCCAGCAGTCACCCCCGGGACAGGGGATGGGGCAATCAGCCCCAGCATTTT. Its protein is CASSHPRDRGWGNQPQHF.